Following are 28 T cell receptor beta chains from one sample sequenced in a study of cytomegalovirus exposure and HLA in healthy donors. A multiplex PCR was run with 60 Vbeta primers and 13 Jbeta primers. Sequenced by immunoSEQ multiplex PCR; TCRdb stores in-frame clones only, minus some. This sample has under 120,000 clones; 74% occur once, and the top ten carry about 2.8%. Sequences were obtained from PBMCs. These receptors were collected from a man aged 45-60 years in good health and CMV-seropositive.

The rearrangement links TRBV18 to TRBJ2-2, with a weak D call TRBD1 (6 bases). Trimming left V 2 bases short and J 4 bases short, with 11 bases between. From germline, CDR1 is KGHSH and CDR2 LQKENI. The CDR3 contains 15 residues. The CDR3 loop reads CASSPVQGGTGELFF. CDR3 DNA sequence: TGTGCCAGCTCACCAGTACAGGGCGGCACCGGGGAGCTGTTTTTT.

The rearrangement links TRBV9 to TRBJ1-2, with a tentative D call TRBD1 (5 bases). Germline V gives CDR1 SGDLS, CDR2 YYNGEE. This CDR3 spans 13 amino acids. Trimming cost V 4 bases and J 5 bases, with 12 bases left between them. As DNA, the CDR3 is TGTGCCAGCAGCTCCAATCGGGGGTATGGCTACACCTTC. This translates into CASSSNRGYGYTF.

J is TRBJ2-7 and V is TRBV7-3; D gene ambiguous. This CDR3 contains 16 residues. The V gene's germline CDR1 is SGHTA and CDR2 FQGTGA. V was pared by 5 bases and J by 2 bases, with 19 bases between. The CDR3 nucleotides read TGTGCCAGCAGCCCCAACCCTGGTCGCGGTACCTACGAGCAGTACTTC. Translating it yields CASSPNPGRGTYEQYF.

The chain is built from TRBV5-1 and TRBJ1-3; D uncertain. The CDR3 consists of 15 residues. V lost 1 base and J 0 bases, leaving 8 bases between the germline ends. Germline CDR1 SGHRS, CDR2 YFSETQ. The CDR3 spells CASSLYSDSGNTIYF. The CDR3 DNA reads as TGCGCCAGCAGCTTGTACTCTGACTCTGGAAACACCATATATTTT.

The gene calls are TRBV2 and TRBJ2-5; tentatively, D is TRBD1 (9 bases). Trimming left V 5 bases short and J 11 bases short, with 21 bases between. Germline CDR1 is SNHLY and CDR2 is FYNNEI. This CDR3 spans 14 amino acids. CDR3 in DNA: TGTGCCAGCAGTCAACAGGGGGCGCGGGGGGAGCAGTACTTC. Translation gives CASSQQGARGEQYF.

The gene calls are TRBV27 and TRBJ2-7; D remains ambiguous. V lost 5 bases to trimming and J lost 2 bases, with 19 bases between them. This CDR3 contains 16 residues. Germline CDR1 is MNHEY and CDR2 is SMNVEV (reference sequence). The CDR3 region is CASSPITSYNTYEQYF. In DNA, the CDR3 is TGTGCCAGCAGTCCCATTACGTCGTACAATACCTACGAGCAGTACTTC.

The CDR3 bases are TGCGCCAGCAGCTTGAGGACAGATTCTAACTATGGCTACACCTTC. Translating it yields CASSLRTDSNYGYTF. This chain uses TRBV5-1 with TRBJ1-2; D may be TRBD1 (6 bases). The V gene lost 1 base and the J gene lost 0 bases, with 10 bases spanning the gap. Germline V gene lookup returns CDR1 SGHRS and CDR2 YFSETQ. CDR3 length: 15 residues.

The chain has TRBV6-1 and TRBJ2-1; 8 positions match TRBD2. Trimming cost V 8 bases and J 8 bases; bases outside gene matches: 14. Germline V gene sequence: CDR1 MNHNS, CDR2 SASEGT. The CDR3 covers 15 residues. The CDR3 nucleotides read TGTGCCAGCCCTGGAAGCGGGAGAGGATTGGATGAGCAGTTCTTC. Protein product: CASPGSGRGLDEQFF.

V usage is TRBV4-2 and J usage is TRBJ1-3, with unresolved D. The CDR3 is 15 residues long. With 1 base removed from V and 3 bases from J, the gap between germline ends came to 10 bases. The germline V gene has CDR1 LGHNA and CDR2 YNFKEQ. The CDR3 nucleotides are TGTGCCAGCAGCCAAGGCATACTAAGTGGAAACACCATATATTTT. This gives the protein CASSQGILSGNTIYF.

The rearrangement links TRBV11-1 to TRBJ1-1; 7 nucleotides agree with TRBD1. Germline V lookup: CDR1 SGHAT, CDR2 FQDESV (reference sequence). The CDR3 extends over 16 amino acids. V shed 5 bases, J shed 0 bases, and the junction held 9 bases outside the gene matches. CDR3 amino acids: CASSPQQGTMNTEAFF. CDR3 bases: TGTGCCAGCAGCCCTCAACAGGGGACAATGAACACTGAAGCTTTCTTT. The whole variable domain, remainder taken from reference TRBV11-1 and TRBJ1-1, is EAEVAQSPRYKITEKSQAVAFWCDPISGHATLYWYRQILGQGPELLVQFQDESVVDDSQLPKDRFSAERLKGVDSTLKIQPAELGDSAMYLCASSPQQGTMNTEAFFGQGTRLTVV.

This clone was seen a few times. The chain combines TRBV5-1 with TRBJ2-3, with D possibly matching TRBD1 (5 bases). The CDR3 extends over 15 amino acids. The V gene lost 2 bases and the J gene lost 2 bases, with 12 bases spanning the gap. CDR1 is SGHRS, CDR2 YFSETQ, per germline. Here the CDR3 reads CASSLVGASTDTQYF. The CDR3 DNA sequence: TGCGCCAGCAGCTTAGTAGGGGCCTCCACAGATACGCAGTATTTT.

This chain uses TRBV6-1 with TRBJ2-7, with TRBD2 as a possible D gene (6 bases). Germline V gives CDR1 MNHNS, CDR2 SASEGT. V lost 4 bases to trimming and J lost 7 bases, with 11 bases between them. This CDR3 is 12 amino acids long. The chain's CDR3 is CASSASAGEQYF. The CDR3 DNA sequence: TGTGCCAGCAGTGCCTCGGCGGGAGAGCAGTACTTC.

The chain uses TRBV6-1 and TRBJ1-3; maybe TRBD1 (5 bases). Germline assignment: CDR1 MNHNS and CDR2 SASEGT. V lost 6 bases and J lost 0, with 6 bases in between. This CDR3 has 13 residues. CDR3 sequence reads: CASSTGSGNTIYF. For the CDR3, the DNA is TGTGCCAGCAGCACAGGCTCTGGAAACACCATATATTTT.

This clone has a handful of counts. V gene TRBV6-5 combines with J gene TRBJ1-4, with D maybe TRBD1 (6 bases). The germline V gene has CDR1 MNHEY and CDR2 SVGAGI. The CDR3 has 15 amino acids. Deletions cut 5 bases from V and 7 bases from J, with 17 bases between. CDR3 in DNA: TGTGCCAGCAGTCCCACGTTGGGGGCGGGTGAAAAACTGTTTTTT. The encoded protein is CASSPTLGAGEKLFF.

This chain joins TRBV7-3 and TRBJ2-2, with 8 bases matching TRBD1. The junction had 3 bases not matched to a gene; V was cut back by 1 base and J by 5 bases. The CDR3 extends over 15 amino acids. Germline assignment: CDR1 SGHTA and CDR2 FQGTGA. The CDR3 region has the DNA TGTGCCAGCAGCTTAAGGCAGGGGGCGACCGGGGAGCTGTTTTTT. It encodes CASSLRQGATGELFF.

V usage is TRBV27 and J usage is TRBJ2-7; no definite D call. This CDR3 contains 14 residues. Germline loops: CDR1 MNHEY, CDR2 SMNVEV (reference sequence). V was pared by 4 bases and J by 5 bases, with 15 bases between. The CDR3 here is CASSSSISPDEQYF. The CDR3 DNA reads TGTGCCAGCAGTTCGTCAATTTCCCCGGACGAGCAGTACTTC.

The chain couples TRBV5-6 to TRBJ2-2; unclear D gene. The germline V and J ends were trimmed by 4 bases and 3 bases, with 7 bases remaining between them. Per the germline V gene, CDR1 is SGHDT and CDR2 is YYEEEE. The CDR3 runs to 13 residues. The CDR3 bases are TGTGCCAGCAGCGACACCTACACCGGGGAGCTGTTTTTT. It specifies CASSDTYTGELFF.

The CDR3 nucleotides are TGTGCCAGCAGTTTATCAGGGACCGGGGACTACGAGCAGTACTTC. This sequence encodes CASSLSGTGDYEQYF. V gene TRBV27 combines with J gene TRBJ2-5; D possibly uses TRBD1 or TRBD2 (5 bases each). The J call is in doubt because the DNA end fits TRBJ2-7 better. The CDR3 is made up of 15 amino acids. Germline V CDR1 and CDR2: MNHEY, SMNVEV (reference sequence).

This clone was seen once. The chain uses TRBV9 and TRBJ2-2; 7 bases map to TRBD1. The CDR3 runs to 14 residues. The germline V gene has CDR1 SGDLS and CDR2 YYNGEE. V lost 4 bases to trimming and J lost 5 bases; unmatched junction nucleotides: 5. The CDR3 is CASSKGGSTGELFF. CDR3 coding DNA: TGTGCCAGCAGCAAAGGGGGCTCGACCGGGGAGCTGTTTTTT.

J is TRBJ2-7 and V is TRBV5-4; D is possibly TRBD2 (8 bases). V lost 3 bases and J 5 bases, leaving 24 bases between the germline ends. The germline V gene has CDR1 SGHNT and CDR2 YYREEE (reference sequence). CDR3 length equals 17 residues. The CDR3 DNA is TGTGCCAGCAGCTCACGACAGGGAGGCAGCGGGAGTGACGAGCAGTACTTC. This sequence encodes CASSSRQGGSGSDEQYF.

V usage is TRBV29-1 and J usage is TRBJ2-1; D perhaps matches TRBD1 (6 bases). Trimming took 0 bases from V and 4 from J, leaving 13 bases between them. The germline CDR1 and CDR2 sequences are SQVTM and ANQGSEA. The CDR3 contains 15 residues. The CDR3 DNA reads as TGCAGCGTTGAAGATACCAGGGGATCGTACAATGAGCAGTTCTTC. The encoded protein is CSVEDTRGSYNEQFF.

The chain combines TRBV6-4 with TRBJ1-2, with D unclear. Germline CDR1 is MRHNA and CDR2 is SNTAGT. The CDR3 consists of 14 residues. V was shortened by 2 bases and J by 0 bases, with 7 bases between the two germline ends. The CDR3 reads CASSDPPSNYGYTF. The CDR3 bases are TGTGCCAGCAGTGACCCCCCATCTAACTATGGCTACACCTTC.

This clone was found a few times. The chain carries TRBV18 and TRBJ2-7; D gene ambiguous. V lost 6 bases, J lost 3 bases, and 15 bases lay in between. Germline V gene sequence: CDR1 KGHSH, CDR2 LQKENI. The CDR3 extends over 14 amino acids. In nucleotides, the CDR3 is TGTGCCAGCTCGGAACTACCTTTTGACTACGAGCAGTACTTC. Its protein product is CASSELPFDYEQYF.

V usage is TRBV9 and J usage is TRBJ2-1; 9 bases map to TRBD1. J lost 3 bases, V lost 3 bases, and 1 base had no gene match. The CDR3 spans 14 residues. The germline CDR1 and CDR2 sequences are SGDLS and YYNGEE. CDR3 sequence reads: CASSATGGYNEQFF. The CDR3 coding sequence is TGTGCCAGCAGCGCGACAGGGGGCTACAATGAGCAGTTCTTC. The full variable domain, rest sourced from reference TRBV9 and TRBJ2-1, is DSGVTQTPKHLITATGQRVTLRCSPRSGDLSVYWYQQSLDQGLQFLIQYYNGEERAKGNILERFSAQQFPDLHSELNLSSLELGDSALYFCASSATGGYNEQFFGPGTRLTVL.

This rearrangement joins TRBV5-1 to TRBJ1-5; 12 bases match TRBD1. Germline CDR1 and CDR2: SGHRS and YFSETQ. This CDR3 comprises 16 residues. The trim removed 4 bases at V and 5 bases at J, leaving 7 bases unmatched. The CDR3 DNA reads TGCGCCAGCAGCCTCGGGACAGGGGGCTCGGATCAGCCCCAGCATTTT. Protein: CASSLGTGGSDQPQHF.

The V call is TRBV6-1, the J call TRBJ2-7, with 7 bases matching TRBD1. The germline V gene has CDR1 MNHNS and CDR2 SASEGT. V trimming: 2 bases; J trimming: 2 bases; junction bases outside the gene matches: 6. This CDR3 is built from 15 residues. CDR3 loop: CASSELVGQTYEQYF. The CDR3 bases are TGTGCCAGCAGTGAATTGGTGGGACAGACCTACGAGCAGTACTTC.

The table lists this clone with a few counts. V is TRBV11-2 and J is TRBJ1-1, with 7 bases fitting TRBD1. V was clipped by 5 bases and J by 1 base; unmatched bases: 10. This CDR3 has 16 residues. Germline V CDR1 and CDR2: SGHAT, FQNNGV. The CDR3 region has the DNA TGTGCCAGCAGCCCCGGCAGGGGGACCTCGAACACTGAAGCTTTCTTT. This translates into CASSPGRGTSNTEAFF.

The chain couples TRBV4-1 to TRBJ2-7; 9 nucleotides agree with TRBD1. Per the germline V gene, CDR1 is MGHRA and CDR2 is YSYEKL. After removal of 0 bases from V and 1 base from J, the junction contained 10 bases not matched to a gene. This CDR3 comprises 18 residues. The CDR3 DNA sequence: TGCGCCAGCAGCCAAGATTTTTCCGGGACAGGGTTTTCCTACGAGCAGTACTTC. Translation gives CASSQDFSGTGFSYEQYF.